Each of the 9 T cell receptor beta chains below was sequenced from the same sample in a study of metastatic and nonmetastatic thyroid tumors. Thyroid surgery had not been preceded by any treatment in any patient. TCRdb re-analyzed the PCR reads using MiXCR. The sample holds several thousand clones, 25% to 30% seen once. The sample taken for sequencing was tumor tissue. All receptors come from a female donor with papillary thyroid cancer or a benign thyroid nodule (not recorded which). Some clones in this sample may be carry-over from other donors' samples.

The rearrangement links TRBV2 to TRBJ2-7; D call uncertain. Germline values: CDR1 SNHLY, CDR2 FYNNEI. The CDR3 is 14 amino acids. V lost 3 bases, J lost 0 bases, and 9 bases lay in between. The CDR3 DNA reads as TGTGCCAGCAGTGATGGGTGGCCCTCCTACGAGCAGTACTTC. Residues: CASSDGWPSYEQYF.

This clone was seen many times. This chain connects TRBV20-1 to TRBJ1-2, with 7 positions matching TRBD1. The germline CDR1 and CDR2 sequences are DFQATT and SNEGSKA (reference sequence). J was trimmed by 5 bases and V by 1 base; bases with no gene match: 10. This CDR3 has 15 residues. The CDR3, as DNA: TGCAGTGCTAGAGGCCGACAGGGACGGGGGTATGGCTACACCTTC. It encodes CSARGRQGRGYGYTF.

The chain uses TRBV7-8 and TRBJ1-3; D ambiguous. V was trimmed by 7 bases and J by 0 bases, leaving 10 bases between them. The CDR3 loop spans 14 amino acids. Germline-derived CDR1 and CDR2 are SGHVS and FQNEAQ. The CDR3 DNA sequence: TGTGCCAGCATCCCGGGGAGCTCTGGAAACACCATATATTTT. This sequence encodes CASIPGSSGNTIYF.

Within the sample, this clone is medium-sized. This sequence joins TRBV12-3 or TRBV12-4 and TRBJ1-2, with D uncertain. There are 12 residues in the CDR3. Trimming took off 2 bases at V and 2 bases at J, with 3 bases between the two ends. This chain's CDR3 is CASSLQNYGYTF. The DNA for the CDR3 is TGTGCCAGCAGTTTACAGAACTATGGCTACACCTTC.

This clone has only a few counts. This rearrangement joins TRBV19 to TRBJ1-2; the D gene is possibly TRBD1 (5 bases). The germline V and J ends were trimmed by 5 bases and 0 bases, with 13 bases remaining between them. The germline V gene has CDR1 LNHDA and CDR2 SQIVND (reference sequence). This CDR3 comprises 15 residues. CDR3: CASSARRQSNYGYTF. The CDR3 coding sequence is TGTGCCAGTAGTGCACGACGACAGTCTAACTATGGCTACACCTTC.

This rearrangement joins TRBV30 to TRBJ2-5; 8 nucleotides align to TRBD2. J gave up 5 bases and V 0 bases, and 5 bases lay outside the gene matches. This CDR3 comprises 14 residues. CDR1 and CDR2 (germline): GTSNPN, SVGIG (reference sequence). The CDR3 nucleotides are TGTGCCTGGAGTGTTGCGGGGGGATCGGAGACCCAGTACTTC. Encoded protein: CAWSVAGGSETQYF. Variable domain in full (rest from reference TRBV30 and TRBJ2-5): SQTIHQWPATLVQPVGSPLSLECTVEGTSNPNLYWYRQAAGRGLQLLFYSVGIGQISSEVPQNLSASRPQDRQFILSSKKLLLSDSGFYLCAWSVAGGSETQYFGPGTRLLVL.

The chain recombines TRBV6-1 with TRBJ2-2; 8 bases align to TRBD1. The CDR3 has 12 residues. In germline, CDR1 is MNHNS, CDR2 SASEGT. V trimming: 6 bases; J trimming: 7 bases; junction bases outside the gene matches: 1. This chain's CDR3 is CASRTGGGELFF. The CDR3 bases are TGTGCCAGCAGAACAGGGGGCGGGGAGCTGTTTTTT.

This clone came up a few times. The gene calls are TRBV6-2 or TRBV6-3 and TRBJ2-5; 7 bases agree with TRBD2. This CDR3 spans 14 amino acids. Per germline, CDR1 MNHEY and CDR2 SVGEGT. Trimming cost V 2 bases and J 4 bases; bases outside gene matches: 4. Here the CDR3 reads CASSYVGGRETQYF. The DNA for the CDR3 is TGTGCCAGCAGTTACGTGGGCGGGAGAGAGACCCAGTACTTC.

V gene TRBV27 combines with J gene TRBJ1-2, with D maybe TRBD1 (6 bases). Germline CDR1 MNHEY, CDR2 SMNVEV (reference sequence). V lost 5 bases and J lost 4, with 20 bases in between. The CDR3 is 16 residues long. For the CDR3, the DNA is TGTGCCAGCAGTCCCGAGGGGGGGCGCTCGGCCTATGGCTACACCTTC. Protein: CASSPEGGRSAYGYTF.